This record concerns one TCR beta chain sequence. Method: immunoSEQ multiplex PCR; TCRdb's copy keeps in-frame clones and lacks some. The data hold 270,000 or so clones, with about 85% observed a single time. Trimming took 0 bases from V and 7 from J; bases not matched to a gene: 6. Germline CDR1 and CDR2: SGDLS and YYNGEE. CDR3 length: 15 amino acids. The data belong to a study of blood T cell repertoires in COVID-19. The rearrangement joins TRBV9 to TRBJ2-4; the match to TRBD2 covers 8 bases. Sequencing used PBMCs or T cells enriched from blood (not recorded which). The sequence came from a woman between 45 and 65 years old who had been exposed to COVID-19. The CDR3 protein is CASSVDDGGANIQYF. The CDR3 nucleotides read TGTGCCAGCAGCGTAGACGACGGGGGGGCCAACATTCAGTACTTC.